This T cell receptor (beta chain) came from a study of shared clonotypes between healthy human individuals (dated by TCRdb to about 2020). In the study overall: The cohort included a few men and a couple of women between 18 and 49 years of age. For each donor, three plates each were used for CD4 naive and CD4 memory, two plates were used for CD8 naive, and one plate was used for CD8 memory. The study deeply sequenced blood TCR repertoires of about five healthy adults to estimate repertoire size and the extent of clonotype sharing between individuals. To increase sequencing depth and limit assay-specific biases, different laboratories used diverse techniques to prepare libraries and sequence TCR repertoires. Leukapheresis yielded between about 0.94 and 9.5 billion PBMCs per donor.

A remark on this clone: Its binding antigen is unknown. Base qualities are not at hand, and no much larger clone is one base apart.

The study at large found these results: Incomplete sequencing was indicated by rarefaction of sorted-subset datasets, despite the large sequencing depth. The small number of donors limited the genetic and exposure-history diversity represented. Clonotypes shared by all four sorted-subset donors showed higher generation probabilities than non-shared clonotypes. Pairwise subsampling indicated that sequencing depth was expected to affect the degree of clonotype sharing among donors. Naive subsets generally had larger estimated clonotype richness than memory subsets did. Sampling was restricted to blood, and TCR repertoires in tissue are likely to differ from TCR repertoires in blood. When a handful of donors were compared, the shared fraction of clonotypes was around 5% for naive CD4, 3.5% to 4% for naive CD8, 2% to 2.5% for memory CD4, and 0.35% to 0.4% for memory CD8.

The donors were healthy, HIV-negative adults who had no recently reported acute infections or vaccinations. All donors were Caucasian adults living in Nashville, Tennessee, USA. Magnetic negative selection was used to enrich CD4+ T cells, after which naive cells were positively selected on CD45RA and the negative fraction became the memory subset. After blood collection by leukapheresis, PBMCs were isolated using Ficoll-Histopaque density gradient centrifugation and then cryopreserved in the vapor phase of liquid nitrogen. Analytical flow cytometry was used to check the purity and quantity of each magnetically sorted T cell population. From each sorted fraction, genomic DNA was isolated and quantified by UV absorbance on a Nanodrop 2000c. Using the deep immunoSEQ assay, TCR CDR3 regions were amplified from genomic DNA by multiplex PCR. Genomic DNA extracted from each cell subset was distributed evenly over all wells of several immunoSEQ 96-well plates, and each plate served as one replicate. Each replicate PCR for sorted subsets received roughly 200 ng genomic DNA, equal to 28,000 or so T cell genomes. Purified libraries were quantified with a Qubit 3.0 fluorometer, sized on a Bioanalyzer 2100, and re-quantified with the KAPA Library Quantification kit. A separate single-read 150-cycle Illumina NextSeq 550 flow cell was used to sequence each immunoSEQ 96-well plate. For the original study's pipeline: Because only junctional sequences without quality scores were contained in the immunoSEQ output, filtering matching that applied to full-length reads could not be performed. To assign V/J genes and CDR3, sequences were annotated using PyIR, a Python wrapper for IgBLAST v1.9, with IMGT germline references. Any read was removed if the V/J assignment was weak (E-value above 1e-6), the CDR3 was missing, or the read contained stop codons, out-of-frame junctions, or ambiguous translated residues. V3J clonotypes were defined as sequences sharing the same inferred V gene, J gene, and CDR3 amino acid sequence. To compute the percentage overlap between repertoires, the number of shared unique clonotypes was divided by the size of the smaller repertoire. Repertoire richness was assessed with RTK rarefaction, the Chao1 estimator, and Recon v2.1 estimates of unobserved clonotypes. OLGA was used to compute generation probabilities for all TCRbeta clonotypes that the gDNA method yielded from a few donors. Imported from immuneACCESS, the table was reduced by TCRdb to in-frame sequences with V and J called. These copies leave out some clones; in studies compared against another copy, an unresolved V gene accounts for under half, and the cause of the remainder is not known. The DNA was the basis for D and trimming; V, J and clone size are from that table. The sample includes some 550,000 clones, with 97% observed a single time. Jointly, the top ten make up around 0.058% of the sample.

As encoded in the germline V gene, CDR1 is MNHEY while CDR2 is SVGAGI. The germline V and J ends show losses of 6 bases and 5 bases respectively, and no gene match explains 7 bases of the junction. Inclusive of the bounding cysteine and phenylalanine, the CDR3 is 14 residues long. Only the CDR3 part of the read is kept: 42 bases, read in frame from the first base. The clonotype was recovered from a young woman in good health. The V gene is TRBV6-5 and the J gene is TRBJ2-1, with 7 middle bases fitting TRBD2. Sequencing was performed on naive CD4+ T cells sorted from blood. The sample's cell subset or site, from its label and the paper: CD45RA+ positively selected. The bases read TGTGCCAGCAGGAGAGGGACTACTGACAATGAGCAGTTCTTC. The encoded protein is CASRRGTTDNEQFF.